Below are 25 T cell receptor beta chains sequenced from a single sample in a study of control samples from healthy donors and cancer patients. Generated by immunoSEQ multiplex PCR, the TCRdb table keeps only in-frame clones and is missing some. The data hold 95,000 to 150,000 clones, with 87% observed a single time. The material sequenced was blood. The receptors were gathered from a man in his 60s in good health.

This clone was observed a few times. The chain joins TRBV6-2 or TRBV6-3 to TRBJ2-1; D is undetermined. The CDR3 has 15 amino acids. CDR1 is MNHEY and CDR2 is SVGEGT in the germline V gene. Trimming took off 0 bases at V and 1 base at J, with 7 bases between the two ends. DNA of the CDR3: TGTGCCAGCAGTTACTCTTACCCTTCCTACAATGAGCAGTTCTTC. It encodes CASSYSYPSYNEQFF.

The genes are TRBV6-6 and TRBJ2-2; a possible D gene is TRBD1 (5 bases). Germline-derived CDR1 and CDR2 are MNHNY and SVGAGI (reference sequence). The CDR3 contains 16 residues. V was clipped by 7 bases and J by 5 bases, with 20 bases between them. CDR3: CASTRQSASVTGELFF. CDR3 in DNA: TGTGCCAGCACCCGACAGTCGGCCAGTGTGACCGGGGAGCTGTTTTTT.

The rearrangement links TRBV7-2 to TRBJ2-1, with 8 bases matching TRBD2. The CDR3 loop spans 16 amino acids. Trimming took 3 bases from V and 9 from J; bases not matched to a gene: 13. CDR1 and CDR2 (germline): SGHTA, FQGNSA. The CDR3 reads CASSFDYAGGRGEQFF. The CDR3 bases are TGTGCCAGCAGCTTCGATTATGCGGGGGGTCGAGGTGAGCAGTTCTTC. The full variable domain, in which reference TRBV7-2 and TRBJ2-1 provide the parts outside the CDR3, is GAGVSQSPSNKVTEKGKDVELRCDPISGHTALYWYRQSLGQGLEFLIYFQGNSAPDKSGLPSDRFSAERTGGSVSTLTIQRTQQEDSAVYLCASSFDYAGGRGEQFFGPGTRLTVL.

The rearrangement joins TRBV5-4 to TRBJ2-4, with 10 bases aligning to TRBD1. V was pared by 3 bases and J by 7 bases, with 13 bases of the junction left unmatched. There are 17 residues in the CDR3. Germline loops: CDR1 SGHNT, CDR2 YYREEE (reference sequence). The CDR3 nucleotides are TGTGCCAGCAGCTCCGGGACAGGGGCCATCTGGGCCAACATTCAGTACTTC. Residues: CASSSGTGAIWANIQYF.

The chain joins TRBV7-2 to TRBJ1-1; the D is unclear. The CDR3 runs to 17 residues. Germline CDR1 and CDR2: SGHTA and FQGNSA. The V and J ends lost 5 bases and 6 bases respectively, with 25 bases between them. The CDR3 sequence is CASSPPIGRVFGPEAFF. In DNA, the CDR3 is TGTGCCAGCAGCCCCCCCATCGGGAGGGTTTTTGGACCTGAAGCTTTCTTT.

The V gene is TRBV5-1, the J gene TRBJ2-6, with no clear D. CDR1 and CDR2 from the germline V gene are SGHRS and YFSETQ. Trimming took 0 bases from V and 3 from J, leaving 13 bases between them. This CDR3 contains 17 residues. CDR3 amino acids: CASSLGLSMGGANVLTF. The DNA for the CDR3 is TGCGCCAGCAGCTTGGGTCTGTCGATGGGTGGGGCCAACGTCCTGACTTTC.

The chain combines TRBV7-2 with TRBJ2-7; 8 bases are a match to TRBD1. Germline lookup yields CDR1 SGHTA and CDR2 FQGNSA. The CDR3 is 14 amino acids. V lost 5 bases to trimming and J lost 4 bases; unmatched junction nucleotides: 7. The CDR3 spells CASSLRGLSYEQYF. The CDR3 bases are TGTGCCAGCAGCCTCAGGGGGCTGTCGTACGAGCAGTACTTC.

The gene calls are TRBV29-1 and TRBJ1-2; no reliable D call. This CDR3 contains 13 residues. Trimming pared 3 bases from V and 0 bases from J, leaving 8 bases between. Per the germline V gene, CDR1 is SQVTM and CDR2 is ANQGSEA. CDR3 amino acids: CSVEWLTNYGYTF. CDR3 sequence (DNA): TGCAGCGTTGAGTGGCTAACTAACTATGGCTACACCTTC.

The chain has TRBV7-3 and TRBJ1-1; D might be TRBD1 (5 bases). Deletions cut 0 bases from V and 3 bases from J, with 11 bases between. The CDR3 is made up of 15 amino acids. Germline CDR1 is SGHTA and CDR2 is FQGTGA. The CDR3 bases are TGTGCCAGCAGCTTAACGCAGGGACCAGACACTGAAGCTTTCTTT. It specifies CASSLTQGPDTEAFF.

In regard to this clone: The sample contains more than one DNA sequence encoding this CDR3. The V and J genes are TRBV12-3 or TRBV12-4 and TRBJ1-6; D gene unclear. The CDR3 loop spans 13 amino acids. The germline V and J ends were trimmed by 3 bases and 6 bases, with 6 bases remaining between them. CDR3: CASSFSGNSPLHF. CDR3 coding DNA: TGTGCCAGCAGTTTCTCCGGTAATTCACCCCTCCACTTT.

The J gene is TRBJ2-1, the V gene TRBV3-1 (or the pseudogene TRBV3-2); 8 nucleotides line up with TRBD2. This CDR3 contains 16 residues. Germline V gene lookup returns CDR1 LGHDT and CDR2 YNNKEL (reference sequence). V dropped 0 bases and J dropped 5; count of bases not matched to a gene: 6. The CDR3 loop is CASSQDSSGGHNEQFF. In DNA form, the CDR3 reads TGTGCCAGCAGCCAAGATTCCAGCGGGGGACACAATGAGCAGTTCTTC.

The chain carries TRBV2 and TRBJ1-2, with D maybe TRBD1 (5 bases). Trimming took 7 bases from V and 2 from J, leaving 32 bases between them. CDR3 length: 20 amino acids. Germline V gene lookup returns CDR1 SNHLY and CDR2 FYNNEI. This CDR3 is CASTPWINLRTPGGNYGYTF. Written as DNA, the CDR3 is TGTGCCAGCACACCCTGGATAAATTTACGGACCCCTGGGGGGAACTATGGCTACACCTTC.

The CDR3 loop is CASSLDSRTNQPQHF. The CDR3 DNA reads as TGTGCCAGCAGCCTGGACTCCCGGACCAATCAGCCCCAGCATTTT. The chain links TRBV21-1 to TRBJ1-5. TRBV21-1 is marked as a pseudogene. The CDR3 loop spans 15 amino acids.

This sequence joins TRBV4-3 and TRBJ2-7; D possibly corresponds to TRBD2 (5 bases). CDR3 length: 15 residues. The V end lost 1 base, the J end lost 0 bases, and 10 bases lay between the germline ends. Germline V gene lookup returns CDR1 LGHNA and CDR2 YSLEER. The CDR3 DNA reads TGCGCCAGCAGCCAAGGGGTAAGCGGCTCCTACGAGCAGTACTTC. This sequence encodes CASSQGVSGSYEQYF.

CDR3 in amino acids: CATRGTSGYTQYF. CDR3 in DNA: TGTGCCACCAGGGGGACTAGCGGTTATACGCAGTATTTT. The V and J genes are TRBV24-1 and TRBJ2-3; 11 bases match TRBD2. The trim removed 7 bases at V and 7 bases at J, leaving 3 bases unmatched. Per the germline V gene, CDR1 is KGHDR and CDR2 is SFDVKD. The CDR3 contains 13 residues.

This clone occurred a few times. V is TRBV24-1 and J is TRBJ1-2; TRBD1 aligns across 10 bases. The V and J ends lost 5 bases and 7 bases, in that order; junction bases with no gene match: 18. From germline, CDR1 is KGHDR and CDR2 SFDVKD. The CDR3 loop spans 18 amino acids. This chain's CDR3 is CATSASPGQGLGSGGYTF. CDR3 DNA: TGTGCCACCAGTGCCAGTCCGGGACAGGGGTTAGGAAGCGGTGGCTACACCTTC.

This clone has just a few counts. The V and J genes are TRBV19 and TRBJ2-2; D is undetermined. Germline V CDR1 and CDR2: LNHDA, SQIVND (reference sequence). V was shortened by 7 bases and J by 2 bases, with 11 bases between the two germline ends. This CDR3 is built from 14 residues. The CDR3 DNA reads as TGTGCCAGTATGGCCCGGAGCAACACCGGGGAGCTGTTTTTT. This translates into CASMARSNTGELFF. Based on the CDR3 plus reference TRBV19 and TRBJ2-2, the full variable domain is DGGITQSPKYLFRKEGQNVTLSCEQNLNHDAMYWYRQDPGQGLRLIYYSQIVNDFQKGDIAEGYSVSREKKESFPLTVTSAQKNPTAFYLCASMARSNTGELFFGEGSRLTVL.

The genes are TRBV12-3 or TRBV12-4 and TRBJ2-7, with D perhaps being TRBD1 or TRBD2 (7 bases each). Trimming removed 7 bases at V and 6 bases at J, with 13 bases between. The CDR3 runs 12 residues. This CDR3 reads CASKGGTAEQYF. Written as DNA, the CDR3 is TGTGCCAGCAAGGGAGGGACAGCCGAGCAGTACTTC.

This clone has just one count. For the CDR3, the DNA is TGTGCCAGCAGTTTAAGAGGGGTCAATCAGCCCCAGCATTTT. Its protein product is CASSLRGVNQPQHF. The chain recombines TRBV28 with TRBJ1-5, with D perhaps matching TRBD1 (5 bases). Trimming removed 2 bases at V and 3 bases at J, with 8 bases between. The V gene's germline CDR1 is MDHEN and CDR2 SYDVKM. This CDR3 is built from 14 residues.

The chain has TRBV10-3 and TRBJ1-5; perhaps TRBD1 as D (5 bases). V was shortened by 4 bases and J by 0 bases, with 10 bases between the two germline ends. The germline CDR1 and CDR2 sequences are ENHRY and SYGVKD. This CDR3 spans 15 amino acids. Here the CDR3 DNA reads TGTGCCATCAGTGCGGCAGGGCATAGCAATCAGCCCCAGCATTTT. This encodes CAISAAGHSNQPQHF.

V usage is TRBV7-2 and J usage is TRBJ1-1, with TRBD1 as a possible D gene (5 bases). The CDR3 covers 16 residues. The V gene's germline CDR1 is SGHTA and CDR2 FQGNSA. V was trimmed by 3 bases and J by 1 base, leaving 15 bases between them. The CDR3 sequence: CASSFRQLTTNTEAFF. CDR3 bases: TGTGCCAGCAGCTTCAGACAGTTAACCACGAACACTGAAGCTTTCTTT.

The CDR3 sequence is CASSVYRDYDPTDTQYF. The DNA for the CDR3 is TGTGCCAGCAGCGTTTACCGGGACTACGACCCCACAGATACGCAGTATTTT. V usage is TRBV9 and J usage is TRBJ2-3, with 7 positions matching TRBD2. The CDR3 consists of 17 residues. The trim removed 2 bases at V and 2 bases at J, leaving 11 bases unmatched. Germline V gene lookup returns CDR1 SGDLS and CDR2 YYNGEE.

The chain recombines TRBV2 with TRBJ1-4; D unclear. Trimming cost V 3 bases and J 0 bases, with 8 bases left between them. This CDR3 comprises 15 residues. Per germline, CDR1 SNHLY and CDR2 FYNNEI. The CDR3 DNA is TGTGCCAGCAGTGACCCGAGAGCAACTAATGAAAAACTGTTTTTT. Its protein is CASSDPRATNEKLFF.

The gene calls are TRBV19 and TRBJ1-1; weak D call: TRBD1 (6 bases). V lost 7 bases and J 0 bases, leaving 12 bases between the germline ends. Germline CDR1 and CDR2: LNHDA and SQIVND (reference sequence). This CDR3 contains 14 residues. The CDR3 spells CASTVTGMNTEAFF. DNA of the CDR3: TGTGCCAGTACCGTGACAGGCATGAACACTGAAGCTTTCTTT.

The rearrangement uses TRBV6-4 and TRBJ1-5; D gene uncertain. The germline V gene has CDR1 MRHNA and CDR2 SNTAGT. V was clipped by 4 bases and J by 7 bases, with 5 bases between them. The CDR3 runs 11 residues. This CDR3 reads CASSGSQPQHF. CDR3 nucleotide sequence: TGTGCCAGCAGTGGTTCCCAGCCCCAGCATTTT.